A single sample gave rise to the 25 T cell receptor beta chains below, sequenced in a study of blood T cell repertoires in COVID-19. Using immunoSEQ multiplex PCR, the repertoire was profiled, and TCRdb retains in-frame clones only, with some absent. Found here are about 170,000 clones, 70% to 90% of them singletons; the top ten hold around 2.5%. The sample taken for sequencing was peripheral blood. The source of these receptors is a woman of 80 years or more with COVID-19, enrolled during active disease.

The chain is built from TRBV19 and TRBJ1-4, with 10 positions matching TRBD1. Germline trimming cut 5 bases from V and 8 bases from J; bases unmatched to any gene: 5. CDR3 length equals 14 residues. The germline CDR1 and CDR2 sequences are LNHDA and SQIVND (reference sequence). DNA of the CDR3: TGTGCCAGTAGTCCGGGACAGGGGAACGAAAAACTGTTTTTT. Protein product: CASSPGQGNEKLFF.

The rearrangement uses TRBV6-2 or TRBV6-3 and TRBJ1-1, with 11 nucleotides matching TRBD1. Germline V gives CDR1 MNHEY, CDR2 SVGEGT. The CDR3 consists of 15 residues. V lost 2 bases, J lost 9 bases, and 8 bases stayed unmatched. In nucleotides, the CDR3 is TGTGCCAGCAGTTACGGGGCCGGGACAGGGGGGCAAGCTTTCTTT. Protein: CASSYGAGTGGQAFF.

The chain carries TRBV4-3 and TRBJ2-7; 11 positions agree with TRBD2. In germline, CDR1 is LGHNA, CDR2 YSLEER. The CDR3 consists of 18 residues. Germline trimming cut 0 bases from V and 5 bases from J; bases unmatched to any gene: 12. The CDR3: CASSQDQVGSGRVHEQYF. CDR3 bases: TGCGCCAGCAGCCAAGATCAAGTAGGTAGCGGGAGGGTCCACGAGCAGTACTTC.

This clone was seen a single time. The CDR3 region is CASSLTGGRNTDTQYF. CDR3 nucleotide sequence: TGTGCCAGCAGCCTGACAGGGGGGAGGAACACAGATACGCAGTATTTT. The chain uses TRBV7-2 and TRBJ2-3; 9 bases match TRBD1. The J segment lost 2 bases and the V segment lost 5 bases, leaving 8 bases of the junction unmatched. Germline V gene sequence: CDR1 SGHTA, CDR2 FQGNSA. The CDR3 runs 16 residues.

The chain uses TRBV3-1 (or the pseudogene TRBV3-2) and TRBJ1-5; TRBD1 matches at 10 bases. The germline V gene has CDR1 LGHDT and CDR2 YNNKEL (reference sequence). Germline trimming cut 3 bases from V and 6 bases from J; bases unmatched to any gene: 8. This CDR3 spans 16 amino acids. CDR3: CASSQPPRQGAQPQHF. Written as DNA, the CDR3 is TGTGCCAGCAGCCAGCCTCCCCGACAGGGGGCTCAGCCCCAGCATTTT.

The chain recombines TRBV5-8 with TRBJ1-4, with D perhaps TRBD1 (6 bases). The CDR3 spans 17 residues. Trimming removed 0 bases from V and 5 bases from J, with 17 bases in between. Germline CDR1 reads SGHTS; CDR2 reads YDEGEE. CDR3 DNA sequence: TGTGCCAGCAGCTTGGGTCAATCAGGGGCGCTAAATGAAAAACTGTTTTTT. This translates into CASSLGQSGALNEKLFF.

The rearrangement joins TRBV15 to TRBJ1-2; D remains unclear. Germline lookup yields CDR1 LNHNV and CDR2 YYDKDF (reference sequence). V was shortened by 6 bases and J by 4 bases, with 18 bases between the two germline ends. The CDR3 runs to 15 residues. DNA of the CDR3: TGTGCCACCAGATCGCGGGAGGGTTTGGGCTATGGCTACACCTTC. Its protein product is CATRSREGLGYGYTF.

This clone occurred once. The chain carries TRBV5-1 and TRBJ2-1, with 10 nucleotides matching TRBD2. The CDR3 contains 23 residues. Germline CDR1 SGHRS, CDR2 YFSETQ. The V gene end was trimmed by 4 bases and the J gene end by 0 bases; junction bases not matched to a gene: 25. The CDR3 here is CASSPVGRRGLAGARSSYNEQFF. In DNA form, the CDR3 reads TGCGCCAGCAGCCCGGTGGGGCGTCGAGGCCTAGCGGGAGCTCGAAGCTCCTACAATGAGCAGTTCTTC.

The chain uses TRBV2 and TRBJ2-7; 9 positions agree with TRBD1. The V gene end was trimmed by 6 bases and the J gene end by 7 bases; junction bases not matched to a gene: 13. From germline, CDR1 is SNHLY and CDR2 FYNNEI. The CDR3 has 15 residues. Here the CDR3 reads CASRPGQGLNSEQYF. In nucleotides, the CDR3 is TGTGCCAGCAGGCCGGGACAGGGCCTTAATTCAGAGCAGTACTTC.

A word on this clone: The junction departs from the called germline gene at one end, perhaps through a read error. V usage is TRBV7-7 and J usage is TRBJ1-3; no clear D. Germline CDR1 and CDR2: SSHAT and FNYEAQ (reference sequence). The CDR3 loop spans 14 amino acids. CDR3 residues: CASSLSTSGNTIYF. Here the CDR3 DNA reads TGTGCTAGCAGCTTAAGCACCTCTGGAAACACCATATATTTT.

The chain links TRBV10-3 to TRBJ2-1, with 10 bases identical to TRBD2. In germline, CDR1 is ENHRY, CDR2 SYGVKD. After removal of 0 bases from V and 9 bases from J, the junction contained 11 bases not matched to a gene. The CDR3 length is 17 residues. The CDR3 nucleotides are TGTGCCATCAGTGAGTCCCTGGGACTAGCGCGTTATAGTGAGCAGTTCTTC. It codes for CAISESLGLARYSEQFF.

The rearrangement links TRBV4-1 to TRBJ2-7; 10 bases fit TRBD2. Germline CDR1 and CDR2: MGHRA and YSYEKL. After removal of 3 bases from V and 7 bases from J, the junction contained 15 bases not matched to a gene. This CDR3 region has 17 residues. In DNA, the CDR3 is TGCGCCAGCAGCCATGAAACCCCGGGACTAGCGCCGAGGGAGCAGTACTTC. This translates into CASSHETPGLAPREQYF.

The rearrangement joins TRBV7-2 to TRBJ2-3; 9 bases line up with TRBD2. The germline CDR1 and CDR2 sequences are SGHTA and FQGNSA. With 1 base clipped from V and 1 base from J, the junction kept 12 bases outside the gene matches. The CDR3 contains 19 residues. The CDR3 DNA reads TGTGCCAGCAGCTTAGGTGCGGTAGCGGGAGTCGTCGGCACAGATACGCAGTATTTT. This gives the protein CASSLGAVAGVVGTDTQYF.

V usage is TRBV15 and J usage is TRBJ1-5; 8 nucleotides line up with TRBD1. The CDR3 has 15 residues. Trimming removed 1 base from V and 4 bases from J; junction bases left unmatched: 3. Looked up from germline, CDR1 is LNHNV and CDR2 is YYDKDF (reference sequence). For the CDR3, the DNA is TGTGCCACCAGCAGAGCCAGGACAGGGAATCAGCCCCAGCATTTT. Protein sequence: CATSRARTGNQPQHF.

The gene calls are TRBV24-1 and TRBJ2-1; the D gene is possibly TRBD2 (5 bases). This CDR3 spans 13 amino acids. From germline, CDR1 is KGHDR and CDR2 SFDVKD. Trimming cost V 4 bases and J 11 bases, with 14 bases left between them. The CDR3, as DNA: TGTGCCACCAGTGAGACTGATTCGGGGAAGCAGTTCTTC. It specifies CATSETDSGKQFF.

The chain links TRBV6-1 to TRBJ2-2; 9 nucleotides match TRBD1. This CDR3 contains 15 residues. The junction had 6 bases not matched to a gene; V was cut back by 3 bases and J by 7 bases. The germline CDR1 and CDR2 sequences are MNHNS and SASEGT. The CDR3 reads CASSEVQGAGGELFF. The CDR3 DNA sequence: TGTGCCAGCAGTGAGGTACAGGGGGCTGGCGGGGAGCTGTTTTTT.

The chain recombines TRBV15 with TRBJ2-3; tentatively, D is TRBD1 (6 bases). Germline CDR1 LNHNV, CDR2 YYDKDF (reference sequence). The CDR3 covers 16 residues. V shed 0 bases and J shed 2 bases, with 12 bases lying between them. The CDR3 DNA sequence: TGTGCCACCAGCAGAGATGGGACACCGTCCACAGATACGCAGTATTTT. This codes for CATSRDGTPSTDTQYF.

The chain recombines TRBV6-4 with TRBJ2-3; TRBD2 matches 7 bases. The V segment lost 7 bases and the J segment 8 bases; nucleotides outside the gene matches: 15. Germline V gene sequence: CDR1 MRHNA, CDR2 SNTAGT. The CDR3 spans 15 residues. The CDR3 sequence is CASTFVGREWGTQYF. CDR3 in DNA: TGTGCCAGCACCTTTGTCGGGCGGGAGTGGGGTACGCAGTATTTT.

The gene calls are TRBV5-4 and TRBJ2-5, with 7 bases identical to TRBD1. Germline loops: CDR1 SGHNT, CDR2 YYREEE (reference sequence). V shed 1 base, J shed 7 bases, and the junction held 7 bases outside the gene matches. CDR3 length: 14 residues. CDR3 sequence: CASSLPQGSGTQYF. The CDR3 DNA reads TGTGCCAGCAGCTTGCCACAGGGGTCCGGGACCCAGTACTTC.

CDR3 in amino acids: CASSLGVGSLEQFF. The CDR3 region has the DNA TGTGCCAGCAGCTTAGGCGTGGGTAGCCTTGAGCAGTTCTTC. This rearrangement joins TRBV7-9 to TRBJ2-1; D unresolved. V dropped 1 base and J dropped 9 bases, with 13 bases sitting between them. CDR3 size: 14 residues. CDR1 is SEHNR and CDR2 is FQNEAQ in the germline V gene (reference sequence).

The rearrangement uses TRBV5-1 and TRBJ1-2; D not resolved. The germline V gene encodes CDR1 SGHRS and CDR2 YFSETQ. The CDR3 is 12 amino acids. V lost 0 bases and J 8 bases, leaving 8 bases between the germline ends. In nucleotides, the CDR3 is TGCGCCAGCAGCTTGGCAGGTTGGGGCTACACCTTC. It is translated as CASSLAGWGYTF.

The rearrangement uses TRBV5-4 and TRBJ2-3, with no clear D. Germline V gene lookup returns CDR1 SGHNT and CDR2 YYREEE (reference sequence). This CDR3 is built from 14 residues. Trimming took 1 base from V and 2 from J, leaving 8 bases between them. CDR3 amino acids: CASSLRLHTDTQYF. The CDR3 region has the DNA TGTGCCAGCAGCTTGCGACTCCACACAGATACGCAGTATTTT. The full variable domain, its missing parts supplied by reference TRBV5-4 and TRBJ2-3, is ETGVTQSPTHLIKTRGQQVTLRCSSQSGHNTVSWYQQALGQGPQFIFQYYREEENGRGNFPPRFSGLQFPNYSSELNVNALELDDSALYLCASSLRLHTDTQYFGPGTRLTVL.

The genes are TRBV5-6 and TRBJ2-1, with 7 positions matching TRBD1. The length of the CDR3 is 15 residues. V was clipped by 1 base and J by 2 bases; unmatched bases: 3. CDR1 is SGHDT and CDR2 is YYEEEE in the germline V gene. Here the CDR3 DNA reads TGTGCCAGCAGCTTGAGGGGACAGACCTACAATGAGCAGTTCTTC. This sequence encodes CASSLRGQTYNEQFF.

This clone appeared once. The DNA of the CDR3 is TGTGCCAGCACTCTCAATCAGCCCCAGCATTTT. This translates into CASTLNQPQHF. The chain links TRBV12-3 or TRBV12-4 to TRBJ1-5; D call uncertain. V lost 7 bases, J lost 3 bases, and 4 bases lay in between. This CDR3 region has 11 residues.

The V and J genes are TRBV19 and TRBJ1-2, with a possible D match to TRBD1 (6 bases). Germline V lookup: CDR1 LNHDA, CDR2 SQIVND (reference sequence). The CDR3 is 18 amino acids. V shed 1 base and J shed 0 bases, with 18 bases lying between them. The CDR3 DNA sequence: TGTGCCAGTAGTATAGCGAGGACAGCGGGGTTCCCTAACTATGGCTACACCTTC. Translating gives CASSIARTAGFPNYGYTF.